This T cell receptor beta chain was sequenced for a study of T cell responses to AZD1222 COVID-19 vaccine. Study-level information: Pooling of second doses given at about 4 or about 12 weeks was done.

Findings of the study overall: Baseline testing showed seropositivity in only a handful of AZD1222 recipients.

Profiled with immunoSEQ multiplex PCR; TCRdb holds only in-frame clones, not every one. The repertoire holds around 100,000 clones, with 75% to 95% as singletons. This clone was picked up one time. The antigen remains undetermined. The germline V gene encodes CDR1 MDHEN and CDR2 SYDVKM. The junction had 13 bases not matched to a gene; V was cut back by 4 bases and J by 9 bases. The CDR3 is made up of 16 amino acids. This specimen consisted of peripheral blood, obtained on day 0 of AZD1222 vaccination. J is TRBJ2-1 and V is TRBV28; 9 bases agree with TRBD2. The origin of this receptor is an adult in good health. As DNA, the CDR3 is TGTGCCAGCAGTTATCCCCCGCTAGCGGGATCGGGTGAGCAGTTCTTC. Protein sequence: CASSYPPLAGSGEQFF. The variable domain in full, completed from reference TRBV28 and TRBJ2-1, reads DVKVTQSSRYLVKRTGEKVFLECVQDMDHENMFWYRQDPGLGLRLIYFSYDVKMKEKGDIPEGYSVSREKKERFSLILESASTNQTSMYLCASSYPPLAGSGEQFFGPGTRLTVL.